The 29 T cell receptor beta chains below come from one sample, sequenced in a study of shared clonotypes between healthy human individuals. The data were produced by immunoSEQ multiplex PCR, yet TCRdb's version contains in-frame clones alone and is incomplete. Among 2 million to 2.5 million clones listed, 85% to 95% were seen once. The sequenced sample was naive CD4+ T cells from PBMCs. As for subset: CD45RA+ positively selected. The receptors here all came from a man between 18 and 29 years old in good health. Some clones in this sample may be carry-over from other donors' samples.

The J gene is TRBJ2-3, the V gene TRBV2; D possibly corresponds to TRBD1 (6 bases). Per germline, CDR1 SNHLY and CDR2 FYNNEI. CDR3 size: 19 residues. V shed 2 bases and J shed 4 bases, with 25 bases lying between them. CDR3 amino acids: CASSEFWSAGRGRSDTQYF. The CDR3 bases are TGTGCCAGCAGTGAATTTTGGTCGGCGGGCAGGGGTAGGTCAGATACGCAGTATTTT.

The rearrangement uses TRBV7-3 and TRBJ2-7; no clear D gene. This CDR3 is 13 amino acids long. The germline gives CDR1 SGHTA, CDR2 FQGTGA. Trimming shortened V by 5 bases and J by 6 bases, and 14 bases separated the two germline ends. The CDR3 is CASSPRFESEQYF. The DNA of the CDR3 is TGTGCCAGCAGCCCACGGTTCGAATCCGAGCAGTACTTC.

This clone was picked up a small number of times. The chain recombines TRBV10-1 with TRBJ2-3; D is undetermined. V was pared by 9 bases and J by 0 bases, with 10 bases between. Germline V CDR1 and CDR2: WNHNN, SYGVQD (reference sequence). The CDR3 is 13 amino acids. CDR3 region: CARNYPSTDTQYF. CDR3 nucleotide sequence: TGCGCCAGGAACTATCCAAGCACAGATACGCAGTATTTT.

This chain joins TRBV6-6 and TRBJ1-3; D not certain. Trimming took off 6 bases at V and 0 bases at J, with 9 bases between the two ends. Germline lookup yields CDR1 MNHNY and CDR2 SVGAGI (reference sequence). The CDR3 is 14 amino acids. The CDR3 sequence is CASRGLGSGNTIYF. As DNA, the CDR3 is TGTGCCAGCAGGGGCCTCGGCTCTGGAAACACCATATATTTT.

This clone appeared a single time. V is TRBV29-1 and J is TRBJ2-1; no reliable D call. The CDR3 extends over 12 amino acids. V gave up 4 bases and J gave up 4 bases, with 8 bases separating them. Looked up from germline, CDR1 is SQVTM and CDR2 is ANQGSEA. The CDR3 bases are TGCAGCGTTGGGTCCGCATACAATGAGCAGTTCTTC. It codes for CSVGSAYNEQFF.

The rearrangement links TRBV6-6 to TRBJ2-7; TRBD1 matches at 7 bases. CDR1 and CDR2 from the germline V gene are MNHNY and SVGAGI (reference sequence). J lost 4 bases, V lost 5 bases, and 5 bases had no gene match. The CDR3 is made up of 13 amino acids. The CDR3 sequence is CASSKATGYEQYF. The CDR3 DNA is TGTGCCAGCAGTAAAGCGACAGGGTACGAGCAGTACTTC.

The rearrangement joins TRBV7-9 to TRBJ1-4; 10 bases match TRBD1. The length of the CDR3 is 16 residues. Trimming removed 5 bases from V and 8 bases from J; junction bases left unmatched: 11. Germline CDR1 SEHNR, CDR2 FQNEAQ (reference sequence). CDR3 bases: TGTGCCAGCAGCCCGAAGTCAGACAGGGGGCGGGAAAAACTGTTTTTT. Amino acid sequence: CASSPKSDRGREKLFF.

V is TRBV7-8 and J is TRBJ1-2; 7 positions agree with TRBD1. V lost 0 bases to trimming and J lost 4 bases; unmatched junction nucleotides: 8. From germline, CDR1 is SGHVS and CDR2 FQNEAQ. CDR3 length: 16 amino acids. The CDR3 coding sequence is TGTGCCAGCAGCTTAGCCTCCGGGACAGTCCTCTATGGCTACACCTTC. As protein: CASSLASGTVLYGYTF.

The rearrangement joins TRBV9 to TRBJ2-1, with 7 bases that match TRBD2. The germline gives CDR1 SGDLS, CDR2 YYNGEE. After removal of 3 bases from V and 2 bases from J, the junction contained 5 bases not matched to a gene. This CDR3 spans 15 amino acids. The CDR3 DNA is TGTGCCAGCAGCGGAAGCGGGAATACCTACAATGAGCAGTTCTTC. Amino acid sequence: CASSGSGNTYNEQFF.

CDR3 sequence: CASSIVRVATQPQHF. The CDR3 region has the DNA TGTGCCAGTAGTATAGTAAGAGTAGCGACTCAGCCCCAGCATTTT. The gene calls are TRBV19 and TRBJ1-5, with D uncertain. The germline V and J ends were trimmed by 1 base and 6 bases, with 13 bases remaining between them. Germline values: CDR1 LNHDA, CDR2 SQIVND (reference sequence). The CDR3 contains 15 residues.

The gene calls are TRBV7-3 and TRBJ1-2, with D perhaps TRBD1 (5 bases). The length of the CDR3 is 14 residues. The germline V gene has CDR1 SGHTA and CDR2 FQGTGA. Deletions cut 2 bases from V and 11 bases from J, with 18 bases between. CDR3 amino acids: CASSLYNSGGAYTF. Here the CDR3 DNA reads TGTGCCAGCAGCTTATATAATTCGGGAGGGGCATACACCTTC.

CDR3 residues: CASSQEVSGSFYNEQFF. The CDR3 DNA reads TGCGCCAGCAGCCAAGAAGTCTCCGGGAGCTTCTACAATGAGCAGTTCTTC. The chain has TRBV4-1 and TRBJ2-1; possibly TRBD2 for D (6 bases). CDR1 and CDR2 from the germline V gene are MGHRA and YSYEKL. The V end lost 0 bases, the J end lost 3 bases, and 15 bases lay between the germline ends. The CDR3 runs 17 residues.

The V call is TRBV19, the J call TRBJ1-1; a possible D gene is TRBD1 (5 bases). In germline, CDR1 is LNHDA, CDR2 SQIVND (reference sequence). The germline V and J ends were trimmed by 3 bases and 5 bases, with 7 bases remaining between them. The CDR3 is made up of 12 amino acids. The CDR3 sequence: CASSMKGTEAFF. DNA for the CDR3: TGTGCCAGTAGTATGAAGGGGACTGAAGCTTTCTTT.

This clone appeared once. This chain links TRBV5-4 with TRBJ2-1; D possibly corresponds to TRBD1 (5 bases). Germline V CDR1 and CDR2: SGHNT, YYREEE (reference sequence). V was clipped by 4 bases and J by 0 bases, with 11 bases between them. The CDR3 is made up of 15 amino acids. CDR3 nucleotide sequence: TGTGCCAGCAGCGTTCCCCAGGGCTCCTACAATGAGCAGTTCTTC. Translating gives CASSVPQGSYNEQFF.

The rearrangement uses TRBV30 and TRBJ2-1; D call uncertain. Trimming removed 2 bases from V and 5 bases from J, with 7 bases in between. The CDR3 is made up of 12 amino acids. Germline V CDR1 and CDR2: GTSNPN, SVGIG (reference sequence). The CDR3 is CAWSRQDNEQFF. The CDR3 region has the DNA TGTGCCTGGAGTCGTCAAGACAATGAGCAGTTCTTC.

This clone was counted a single time. The V and J genes are TRBV29-1 and TRBJ1-4; 9 bases map to TRBD1. Trimming removed 3 bases from V and 5 bases from J; junction bases left unmatched: 1. The CDR3 has 13 amino acids. Germline V gene sequence: CDR1 SQVTM, CDR2 ANQGSEA. This CDR3 is CSVEDRGNEKLFF. In nucleotides, the CDR3 is TGCAGCGTTGAGGACAGGGGAAATGAAAAACTGTTTTTT. Drawing the rest from reference TRBV29-1 and TRBJ1-4, the complete variable domain is SAVISQKPSRDICQRGTSLTIQCQVDSQVTMMFWYRQQPGQSLTLIATANQGSEATYESGFVIDKFPISRPNLTFSTLTVSNMSPEDSSIYLCSVEDRGNEKLFFGSGTQLSVL.

The chain recombines TRBV5-1 with TRBJ1-5; D perhaps matches TRBD1 (6 bases). This CDR3 has 16 amino acids. Per germline, CDR1 SGHRS and CDR2 YFSETQ. The V gene lost 0 bases and the J gene lost 7 bases, with 17 bases spanning the gap. The CDR3 here is CASSLVPTGGDQPQHF. The CDR3 DNA follows: TGCGCCAGCAGCTTGGTTCCGACAGGAGGAGACCAGCCCCAGCATTTT.

The chain's CDR3 is CASSAAFKAFF. The CDR3 DNA follows: TGTGCCAGCAGTGCCGCCTTTAAGGCTTTCTTT. This sequence joins TRBV25-1 and TRBJ1-1; D is undetermined. V lost 4 bases to trimming and J lost 11 bases, with 11 bases between them. CDR1 is MGHDK and CDR2 is SYGVNS in the germline V gene. The CDR3 length is 11 residues.

V usage is TRBV6-6 and J usage is TRBJ1-2; no firm D call. The CDR3 covers 13 residues. Germline V lookup: CDR1 MNHNY, CDR2 SVGAGI (reference sequence). The ends were cut back, 0 bases at V and 8 bases at J, with 10 bases in the middle. The CDR3 protein is CASSYSRQQGYTF. CDR3 coding DNA: TGTGCCAGCAGTTACTCGAGGCAGCAAGGCTACACCTTC.

The CDR3 nucleotides are TGCGCCAGCAGCCACCTCCTTGGACTAGCGGGATTCGGCACCGGGGAGCTGTTTTTT. As protein: CASSHLLGLAGFGTGELFF. The chain links TRBV4-1 to TRBJ2-2; TRBD2 matches 12 bases. The CDR3 is 19 residues long. J gave up 4 bases and V 3 bases, and 12 bases lay outside the gene matches. Germline CDR1 MGHRA, CDR2 YSYEKL.

The chain links TRBV28 to TRBJ2-5; 10 positions match TRBD2. Unmatched junction bases numbered 9, after V lost 5 bases and J lost 6 bases. CDR3 length: 15 residues. Germline assignment: CDR1 MDHEN and CDR2 SYDVKM. The CDR3 here is CASSPGTSVLKTQYF. The CDR3 DNA reads as TGTGCCAGCAGTCCCGGGACTAGCGTTTTAAAGACCCAGTACTTC.

The V call is TRBV6-5, the J call TRBJ2-4; 11 nucleotides line up with TRBD1. This CDR3 spans 15 amino acids. The germline V gene encodes CDR1 MNHEY and CDR2 SVGAGI. The J segment lost 13 bases and the V segment lost 0 bases, leaving 8 bases of the junction unmatched. The CDR3: CASSYSSGTGGSQYF. CDR3 bases: TGTGCCAGCAGTTACTCCTCCGGGACAGGGGGTTCCCAGTACTTC.

The CDR3 loop reads CASSVSGGTIQYF. The CDR3 nucleotides are TGTGCCAGCAGCGTTTCAGGGGGCACCATTCAGTACTTC. The V and J genes are TRBV9 and TRBJ2-4; 8 bases align to TRBD1. The germline CDR1 and CDR2 sequences are SGDLS and YYNGEE. The ends lost 2 bases at V and 9 bases at J; junction bases unmatched: 4. This CDR3 contains 13 residues.

V and J are TRBV6-5 and TRBJ2-2; 8 nucleotides agree with TRBD2. Trimming at V came to 0 bases and at J to 7 bases, leaving 7 bases not matched to a gene. The CDR3 contains 16 residues. CDR1 and CDR2 (germline): MNHEY, SVGAGI. The CDR3 sequence is CASSYSVAGYGGELFF. In nucleotides, the CDR3 is TGTGCCAGCAGTTACTCGGTAGCGGGATATGGCGGGGAGCTGTTTTTT.

The chain recombines TRBV10-3 with TRBJ1-5; the D gene is possibly TRBD1 (5 bases). Germline CDR1 is ENHRY and CDR2 is SYGVKD. CDR3 length: 15 amino acids. The V and J ends lost 2 bases and 6 bases respectively, with 14 bases between them. CDR3 sequence: CAISEMQGSVQPQHF. In DNA form, the CDR3 reads TGTGCCATCAGTGAGATGCAGGGCTCAGTTCAGCCCCAGCATTTT.

The chain couples TRBV11-3 to TRBJ2-2, with TRBD2 as a possible D gene (5 bases). V was clipped by 5 bases and J by 0 bases, with 19 bases between them. The length of the CDR3 is 18 residues. Germline assignment: CDR1 SGHNT and CDR2 YENEEA. CDR3 sequence (DNA): TGTGCCAGCAGCCCACGGGGTAACGGCGGCGCGAACACCGGGGAGCTGTTTTTT. Protein: CASSPRGNGGANTGELFF.

V is TRBV25-1 and J is TRBJ2-1; 7 nucleotides align to TRBD1. The length of the CDR3 is 17 residues. V dropped 9 bases and J dropped 0; count of bases not matched to a gene: 14. Germline CDR1 MGHDK, CDR2 SYGVNS. The CDR3, as DNA: TGTGCCAGTTTATCGACCGGGACAGCGAGCTCCTACAATGAGCAGTTCTTC. Encoded protein: CASLSTGTASSYNEQFF. Full variable domain (rest looked up from reference TRBV25-1 and TRBJ2-1): EADIYQTPRYLVIGTGKKITLECSQTMGHDKMYWYQQDPGMELHLIHYSYGVNSTEKGDLSSESTVSRIRTEHFPLTLESARPSHTSQYLCASLSTGTASSYNEQFFGPGTRLTVL.

This sequence joins TRBV4-1 and TRBJ2-7; 10 bases line up with TRBD2. The length of the CDR3 is 16 residues. Per the germline V gene, CDR1 is MGHRA and CDR2 is YSYEKL. The V and J ends lost 1 base and 2 bases, in that order; junction bases with no gene match: 5. CDR3 DNA: TGCGCCAGCAGCCAAGTCCCGGGACTAGCGACCTACGAGCAGTACTTC. Translated: CASSQVPGLATYEQYF.

The chain is built from TRBV28 and TRBJ1-2; D remains unclear. Looked up from germline, CDR1 is MDHEN and CDR2 is SYDVKM. V lost 9 bases, J lost 1 base, and 9 bases lay in between. CDR3 length equals 12 residues. The chain's CDR3 is CASEKINYGYTF. In DNA, the CDR3 is TGTGCCAGTGAAAAGATTAACTATGGCTACACCTTC.